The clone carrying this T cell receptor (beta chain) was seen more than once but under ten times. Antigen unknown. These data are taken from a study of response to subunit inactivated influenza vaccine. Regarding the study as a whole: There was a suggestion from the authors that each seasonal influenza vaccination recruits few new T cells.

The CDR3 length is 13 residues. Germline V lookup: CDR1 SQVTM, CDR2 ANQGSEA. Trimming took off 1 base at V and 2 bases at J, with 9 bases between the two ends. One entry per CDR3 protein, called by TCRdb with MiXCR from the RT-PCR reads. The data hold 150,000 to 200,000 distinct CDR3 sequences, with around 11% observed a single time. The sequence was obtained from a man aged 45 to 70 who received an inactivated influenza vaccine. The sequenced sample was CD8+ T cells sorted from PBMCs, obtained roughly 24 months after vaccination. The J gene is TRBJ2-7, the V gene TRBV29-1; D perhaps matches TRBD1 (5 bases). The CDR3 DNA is TGCAGCGTTGAAGTACAGGAACCCTACGAGCAGTACTTC. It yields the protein CSVEVQEPYEQYF.